This T cell receptor beta chain was documented in a study of PD-1 blockade in classical Hodgkin lymphoma. Study-level information: Once every 2 weeks, patients received intravenous nivolumab at 3 mg/kg.

CDR1 and CDR2 from the germline V gene are SGHDN and FVKESK. J gave up 10 bases and V 1 base, and 8 bases lay outside the gene matches. This CDR3 is 16 amino acids long. In every patient, relapse followed autologous stem cell transplantation, while exposure to brentuximab vedotin differed. As regards this clone: As yet, its antigen is unknown.

The table came from immunoSEQ multiplex PCR; TCRdb's copy has only in-frame clones and leaves some out. The sample has about 20,000 clones; roughly 80% are singletons. Study conclusions and caveats: With CD4+ cells, TCR diversity rose significantly by C4D1, but not with CD8+ cells. Those starting nivolumab under 1 year post-ASCT were excluded.

V and J are TRBV14 and TRBJ1-4; 11 nucleotides match TRBD1. The sequences come from peripheral blood mononuclear cells (PBMCs), collected at baseline. The TCR was taken from a human donor with classical Hodgkin lymphoma. CDR3 sequence reads: CASSQGTGGFAGKLFF. Here the CDR3 DNA reads TGTGCCAGCAGCCAAGGGACAGGGGGCTTCGCGGGAAAACTGTTTTTT.